The 11 T cell receptor beta chains listed next were all sequenced from one sample in a study of post-analysis software for immune sequencing data. Study observations and caveats: Included in a set of four or five TRBV segments more frequent in patients than controls were TRBV5-6, TRBV5-1 and TRBV20-1.

The TCR beta cDNA libraries contained unique molecular identifiers. Each CDR3 protein gets one entry after TCRdb re-called the PCR reads with MiXCR. Of around 440,000 distinct CDR3 sequences listed, roughly 45% are singletons. No antigens are known for them. The material sequenced was blood. These TCRs come from a girl aged 5-17 years with multiple sclerosis.

The chain couples TRBV27 to TRBJ1-1, with no clear D. The V and J ends lost 5 bases and 6 bases respectively, with 10 bases between them. The germline V gene has CDR1 MNHEY and CDR2 SMNVEV (reference sequence). This CDR3 contains 12 residues. The CDR3 loop reads CASSGPLAEAFF. The CDR3 DNA reads as TGTGCCAGCAGTGGGCCTCTGGCTGAAGCTTTCTTT.

The chain couples TRBV5-5 to TRBJ2-5; tentatively, D is TRBD1 or TRBD2 (5 bases each). The end of the DNA fits TRBJ2-7 better, so the J call may be wrong. Germline V gene lookup returns CDR1 SGHKS and CDR2 YYEKEE (reference sequence). This CDR3 spans 15 amino acids. The CDR3 here is CASSQSPGRSYEQYF. The CDR3 coding sequence is TGTGCCAGCAGCCAAAGTCCGGGACGTAGCTACGAGCAGTACTTC.

On this clonotype: An end of the junction differs from the germline gene, which may be a read error. The rearrangement uses TRBV3-1 and TRBJ2-5, with D possibly TRBD2 on 5 matching bases. The CDR3 is 15 amino acids. Germline loops: CDR1 LGHDT, CDR2 YNNKEL (reference sequence). CDR3 region: CAGSQDEGSYNEQYF. The CDR3 nucleotides are TGTGCCGGCAGCCAAGATGAGGGTAGCTACAATGAGCAGTACTTC.

The V and J genes are TRBV12-3 or TRBV12-4 and TRBJ1-4, with no clear D. The V gene lost 3 bases and the J gene lost 8 bases, with 13 bases spanning the gap. CDR3 length equals 14 residues. The CDR3 DNA reads TGTGCCAGCAGTTTGAGCCTTATCCCGGAAAAACTGTTTTTT. It yields the protein CASSLSLIPEKLFF.

V and J are TRBV20-1 and TRBJ1-2; D is perhaps TRBD1 (5 bases). CDR1 DFQATT and CDR2 SNEGSKA come from the germline V gene (reference sequence). The CDR3 sequence is 13 residues long. V lost 6 bases, J lost 1 base, and 12 bases lay in between. The CDR3 coding sequence is TGCAGTGCCAGGGACCGGATTAACTATGGCTACACCTTC. Translating it yields CSARDRINYGYTF.

The chain combines TRBV20-1 with TRBJ2-5; 8 bases fit TRBD1. CDR1 and CDR2 from the germline V gene are DFQATT and SNEGSKA (reference sequence). Trimming took 6 bases from V and 2 from J; bases not matched to a gene: 8. This CDR3 has 14 amino acids. CDR3: CSAPRGHRQETQYF. CDR3 nucleotides: TGCAGTGCCCCCAGGGGGCACCGGCAAGAGACCCAGTACTTC.

This clonotype was seen a few times. V is TRBV11-3 and J is TRBJ2-1; TRBD2 agrees at 8 bases. CDR3 size: 14 residues. The V gene's germline CDR1 is SGHNT and CDR2 YENEEA. With V trimmed by 3 bases and J by 4 bases, 2 bases remained unmatched. CDR3 in DNA: TGTGCCAGCAGCTTGACTAGCGAATACAATGAGCAGTTCTTC. Amino acid sequence: CASSLTSEYNEQFF.

V and J are TRBV27 and TRBJ2-5; 10 nucleotides line up with TRBD1. The J call may be faulty, since TRBJ2-7 better matches the DNA end. The CDR3 totals 16 residues. The V gene's germline CDR1 is MNHEY and CDR2 SMNVEV (reference sequence). Here the CDR3 reads CASSLSGTGVTYEQYF. The CDR3, as DNA: TGTGCCAGCAGTTTAAGCGGGACAGGGGTTACCTACGAGCAGTACTTC.

This clonotype was recorded a few times. This chain links TRBV15 with TRBJ2-7, with D tentatively TRBD2 (5 bases). V lost 0 bases, J lost 2 bases, and 8 bases lay in between. Germline V gene lookup returns CDR1 LNHNV and CDR2 YYDKDF (reference sequence). The CDR3 runs to 14 residues. CDR3 loop: CATSRDQAAYEQYF. Written as DNA, the CDR3 is TGTGCCACCAGCAGAGATCAAGCGGCCTACGAGCAGTACTTC.

J is TRBJ2-5 and V is TRBV29-1, with 12 nucleotides matching TRBD1. Trimming at V came to 5 bases and at J to 12 bases, leaving 10 bases not matched to a gene. The CDR3 length is 13 residues. From germline, CDR1 is SQVTM and CDR2 ANQGSEA. The CDR3 here is CSVSGTGGAEKYF. For the CDR3, the DNA is TGCAGCGTTTCCGGGACAGGGGGCGCGGAGAAGTACTTC.

The chain couples TRBV5-1 to TRBJ2-1; 12 bases match TRBD2. The CDR3 length is 16 residues. Germline CDR1 SGHRS, CDR2 YFSETQ. V dropped 4 bases and J dropped 6; count of bases not matched to a gene: 8. The CDR3 DNA sequence: TGCGCCAGCAGCCTGGTGGGACTAGCGGGCCCCAATGAGCAGTTCTTC. Its translation is CASSLVGLAGPNEQFF.